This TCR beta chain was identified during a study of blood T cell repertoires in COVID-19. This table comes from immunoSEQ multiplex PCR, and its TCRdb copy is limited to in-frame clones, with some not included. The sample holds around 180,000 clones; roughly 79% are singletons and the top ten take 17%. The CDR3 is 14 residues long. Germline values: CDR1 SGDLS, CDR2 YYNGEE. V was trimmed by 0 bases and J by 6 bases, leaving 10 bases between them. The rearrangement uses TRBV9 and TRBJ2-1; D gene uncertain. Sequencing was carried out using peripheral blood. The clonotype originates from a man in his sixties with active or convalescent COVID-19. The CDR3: CASSVGLVSNEQFF. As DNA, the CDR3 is TGTGCCAGCAGCGTAGGTCTAGTCAGCAATGAGCAGTTCTTC.